This is a list of T cell receptor beta chains from one sample in a study of tumor T cells in aggressive B-cell lymphoma. Generated by immunoSEQ multiplex PCR, the TCRdb table keeps only in-frame clones and is missing some. The table lists thousands of clones, roughly 91% of them singletons, with 2% to 3% in the top ten. The sample consisted of tumor tissue. The source is an adult with diffuse large B cell lymphoma. CDR3s include the opening cysteine and the closing phenylalanine or tryptophan. D genes are given only for firm matches. Clone size is given for some rows only: seen once, a few or many times, or a class if the clone is expanded.

V: TRBV5-4; J: TRBJ2-7; size: NA; D: NA; DNA: TGTGCCAGCAGCTTGGGAATCCGGGATACCAACTACGAGCAGTACTTC; CDR3: CASSLGIRDTNYEQYF
V: TRBV30; J: TRBJ1-1; size: NA; D: NA; DNA: TGTGCCTGGGGCCCACAGGGTTCCAACACTGAAGCTTTCTTT; CDR3: CAWGPQGSNTEAFF
V: TRBV2; J: TRBJ2-3; size: NA; D: TRBD2; DNA: TGTGCCAGCAGTGGTAGTACGGGAGGAACCCCTCGGAAGACCACAGATACGCAGTATTTT; CDR3: CASSGSTGGTPRKTTDTQYF
V: TRBV7-2; J: TRBJ2-3; size: NA; D: NA; DNA: TGTGCCAGCAGCAACCACGGTGCGCAGTATTTT; CDR3: CASSNHGAQYF
V: TRBV9; J: TRBJ2-1; size: NA; D: NA; DNA: TGTGCCAGCAGCTCCAACCTGGACTCCCTGGGCAATGAGCAGTTCTTC; CDR3: CASSSNLDSLGNEQFF
V: TRBV4-3; J: TRBJ1-2; size: once; D: NA; DNA: TGCGCCAGCAGCCAAGGGTACGGACAGAGCTATGGCTACACCTTC; CDR3: CASSQGYGQSYGYTF
V: TRBV19; J: TRBJ2-5; size: NA; D: NA; DNA: TGTGCCAGTAGTATAGTAGTGACTGAGACCCAGTACTTC; CDR3: CASSIVVTETQYF
V: TRBV7-9; J: TRBJ2-3; size: NA; D: TRBD2; DNA: TGTGCCAGCAGGGCCGGGACTAGCGGAACCACAGATACGCAGTATTTT; CDR3: CASRAGTSGTTDTQYF
V: TRBV4-1; J: TRBJ2-2; size: NA; D: TRBD2; DNA: TGCGCCAGCAGCCAAGGGCTAGCGGACACCAGGGAGCTGTTTTTT; CDR3: CASSQGLADTRELFF
V: TRBV29-1; J: TRBJ2-1; size: NA; D: NA; DNA: TGCAGCGCCCAAGGTGACTGGACCTACAATGAGCAGTTCTTC; CDR3: CSAQGDWTYNEQFF
V: TRBV10-3; J: TRBJ2-7; size: NA; D: TRBD1; DNA: TGTGCCATCAGTGACCCGCCTGGGGGCCAGGGGGCCCCTTACGAGCAGTACTTC; CDR3: CAISDPPGGQGAPYEQYF
V: TRBV30; J: TRBJ2-3; size: NA; D: NA; DNA: TGTGCCTGGAGTGTCTCTGGCCCCGATACGCAGTATTTT; CDR3: CAWSVSGPDTQYF
V: TRBV4-3; J: TRBJ2-1; size: few; D: TRBD2; DNA: TGCGCCAGCAGCCAAGGGGGCGGGAGGGCCCTCCCCTACAATGAGCAGTTCTTC; CDR3: CASSQGGGRALPYNEQFF
V: TRBV30; J: TRBJ1-5; size: NA; D: NA; DNA: TGTGCCTGGAGTGATAAAGGGGTGCAGCCCCAGCATTTT; CDR3: CAWSDKGVQPQHF
V: TRBV19; J: TRBJ1-5; size: NA; D: TRBD1; DNA: TGTGCTACAAGAGGGGGCATTAACAATCAGCCCCAGCATTTT; CDR3: CATRGGINNQPQHF
V: TRBV4-3; J: TRBJ1-1; size: once; D: TRBD1; DNA: TGCGCCAGCAGCCAATGGGGACAGGGCACTGAAGCTTTCTTT; CDR3: CASSQWGQGTEAFF
V: TRBV9; J: TRBJ2-3; size: NA; D: TRBD2; DNA: TGTGCCAGCAGCGTAGGGACTAGCGGACCAGATACGCAGTATTTT; CDR3: CASSVGTSGPDTQYF
V: TRBV6-5; J: TRBJ1-1; size: NA; D: NA; DNA: TGTGCCAGCAGAGGACATAGTCCTGAAGCTTTCTTT; CDR3: CASRGHSPEAFF
V: TRBV11-3; J: TRBJ1-1; size: NA; D: TRBD1; DNA: TGTGCCAGCAGCGCAGGGGGCCGTGGGACTGAAGCTTTCTTT; CDR3: CASSAGGRGTEAFF
V: TRBV30; J: TRBJ1-1; size: NA; D: NA; DNA: TGTGCCTGGACCGGTGAGATGAACACTGAAGCTTTCTTT; CDR3: CAWTGEMNTEAFF
V: TRBV4-3; J: TRBJ2-1; size: NA; D: NA; DNA: TGCGCCAGCAGCCAAGGGACTAACTTTTTACGTGGAGATGAGCAGTTCTTC; CDR3: CASSQGTNFLRGDEQFF
V: TRBV5-1; J: TRBJ2-5; size: NA; D: NA; DNA: TGCGCCAGCAGCTTGGGCGGGACCAACATCCAAGAGACCCAGTACTTC; CDR3: CASSLGGTNIQETQYF
V: TRBV10-2; J: TRBJ2-3; size: NA; D: TRBD2; DNA: TGCGCCAGCAGTGAAGACGGGAGGGCCGTTGGAGATACGCAGTATTTT; CDR3: CASSEDGRAVGDTQYF
V: TRBV2; J: TRBJ1-4; size: NA; D: TRBD1; DNA: TGTGCCAGCAGGAGGGACAGCTCGAATGAAAAACTGTTTTTT; CDR3: CASRRDSSNEKLFF
V: TRBV6-6; J: TRBJ2-7; size: NA; D: TRBD2; DNA: TGTGCCAGCGGACGGGGGGGCTACGAGCAGTACTTC; CDR3: CASGRGGYEQYF
V: TRBV4-3; J: TRBJ2-1; size: once; D: TRBD2; DNA: TGCGCCAGCAGCCAAGATGCCCAAACTAGCGGGAGGTGGGAGAATGAGCAGTTCTTC; CDR3: CASSQDAQTSGRWENEQFF
V: TRBV10-1; J: TRBJ2-1; size: NA; D: NA; DNA: TGCGCCACCTCCCCTCGGGGGGCCCCGAATCATGAGCAGTTCTTC; CDR3: CATSPRGAPNHEQFF
V: TRBV7-8; J: TRBJ2-7; size: NA; D: TRBD2; DNA: TGTGCCAGCAGCTCAACGGACCGGGGGGTCTACGAGCAGTACTTC; CDR3: CASSSTDRGVYEQYF
V: TRBV18; J: TRBJ2-7; size: NA; D: TRBD2; DNA: TGTGCCAGCTCACCAAACCTAGCGGGACTAGAGCAGTACTTC; CDR3: CASSPNLAGLEQYF
V: TRBV7-2; J: TRBJ2-1; size: NA; D: NA; DNA: TGTGCCAGCAGCCCTCCTAGGGGTACAAGCTCCTACAATGAGCAGTTCTTC; CDR3: CASSPPRGTSSYNEQFF
V: TRBV7-9; J: TRBJ2-1; size: NA; D: TRBD2; DNA: TGTGCCAGCAGCCTAATGGGCGGGGGGGTTTCCTACAATGAGCAGTTCTTC; CDR3: CASSLMGGGVSYNEQFF
V: TRBV7-2; J: TRBJ2-1; size: few; D: NA; DNA: TGTGCCAGCAGCTTAGGAGGTAACTCCTTCAATGAGCAGTTCTTC; CDR3: CASSLGGNSFNEQFF